Listed below are T cell receptor beta chains from one sample, sequenced in a study of cytomegalovirus exposure and HLA in healthy donors. Some clones are missing from TCRdb's copy, which holds only in-frame ones; the method was immunoSEQ multiplex PCR. There are just over 150,000 clones in the sample, with 1% to 1.5% held by the top ten. The sequencing input was PBMCs. The source of these receptors is an older woman in good health and CMV-seronegative. Each CDR3 is given without its conserved first and last residue. Each record gives: D gene, V gene, CDR3 protein. D genes are given only for firm matches.

TRBD1,TRBV10-1,ASSRDRGYEQY
TRBD1,TRBV5-6,ASSSGEGRGLYGYT
NA,TRBV2,ASNREYQETQY
TRBD1,TRBV6-6,ASSYPNRDSQETQY
NA,TRBV21-1,ASSTQWTGGNTDTQY
TRBD1,TRBV7-9,ASSWGPGGALSSGNTIY
NA,TRBV18,ASSVGAANEQF
TRBD2,TRBV10-3,AISRLAEGADTQY
NA,TRBV27,ASSFAGANQPQH
NA,TRBV7-3,ASSLKPGNTEAF
NA,TRBV10-3,AISESTFEKLF
NA,TRBV7-6,ASGSFRAGTGANVLT
TRBD1,TRBV18,ASSPRDREYNSPLH
TRBD1,TRBV6-6,ASSSLDRGKGKLF
TRBD1,TRBV2,ASSEMTGRFGYT
NA,TRBV2,ASSETGYNEQF
TRBD1,TRBV29-1,SARQGANYGYT
NA,TRBV7-6,ASSRALEETQY
TRBD2,TRBV6-4,ASSEGGGGDSYNEQF
TRBD1,TRBV6-5,ASSSDRAKDTEAF
TRBD1,TRBV11-1,ASSRLQGRGNQPQH
TRBD2,TRBV4-1,ASSQDSMASGGLSTDTQY
NA,TRBV15,ATYANSNLIYEQY
NA,TRBV11-3,ASSPGGRRLYEQY
NA,TRBV5-4,ASSQIQGVESPLH
TRBD1,TRBV7-3,ASSLTGGNIQY
NA,TRBV6-1,ASSQQGNTEAF
TRBD1,TRBV28,ASRTGTHQPQH
NA,TRBV7-2,ASSHEETQY
NA,TRBV4-3,ASSPGRYGAFQGEQY
TRBD2,TRBV7-7,ASSGARGATGELF
NA,TRBV30,AWSSTPGNTEAF
NA,TRBV29-1,SVDHPPAINEQF
TRBD1,TRBV2,ASIEKDRGGGYT
NA,TRBV6-1,ASSDGHQNNSPLH
TRBD2,TRBV7-8,ASSFQRGEETQY
NA,TRBV18,ASSPFPSSGANVLT
NA,TRBV19,ASNPGIYSNQPQH
TRBD1,TRBV6-1,ASAEARQGSGYT
NA,TRBV5-1,ASSPMGGTEAF
TRBD2,TRBV27,ASSLASGANEQF
TRBD1,TRBV5-5,ASSLEGQGRNTIY
TRBD2,TRBV7-2,ASSDPLAGGYNEQF
NA,TRBV4-1,ASSQEGAGSNQPQH
TRBD1,TRBV5-1,ASSSMGQGTEAF
TRBD1,TRBV5-1,ASSSGTGLNEKLF
NA,TRBV6-5,ASSHRANYGYT
NA,TRBV18,ASSLERSKSEQY
NA,TRBV18,ASSPGSRDNQPQH
NA,TRBV2,ASGLQGTDTQY
TRBD1,TRBV9,ASSLRQGTNEKLF
NA,TRBV7-2,ASSLASRAGANVLT